This TCR beta chain was sequenced during a study of OX40 agonist ivuxolimab in advanced cancers. Study information: Hepatocellular carcinoma, melanoma, renal cell or head and neck cancer was diagnosed in the dose-escalation patients. Study-wide results and caveats: Specificity for antigen went undetermined in the expanded peripheral T cells.

The protocol was immunoSEQ multiplex PCR, while the TCRdb copy is restricted to in-frame clones and leaves out a portion. The sample has 65,000 to 70,000 clones, nearly 90% seen once. Concerning this clone: What it binds is unknown.

Per the germline V gene, CDR1 is KGHSH and CDR2 is LQKENI. This CDR3 is built from 14 residues. Trimming took off 6 bases at V and 4 bases at J, with 15 bases between the two ends. Sequenced here: CD4+ or CD8+ T cells sorted from blood, sampled in a trial of the OX40 agonist ivuxolimab. The clonotype comes from an adult with an advanced solid tumor such as melanoma, head and neck, liver or kidney cancer. V usage is TRBV18 and J usage is TRBJ2-5; D is possibly TRBD1 (5 bases). This CDR3 reads CASSQLGVRETQYF. In nucleotides, the CDR3 is TGTGCCAGCTCTCAATTAGGGGTTCGAGAGACCCAGTACTTC. Full variable domain (rest looked up from reference TRBV18 and TRBJ2-5): NAGVMQNPRHLVRRRGQEARLRCSPMKGHSHVYWYRQLPEEGLKFMVYLQKENIIDESGMPKERFSAEFPKEGPSILRIQQVVRGDSAAYFCASSQLGVRETQYFGPGTRLLVL.